Listed here are 26 T cell receptor beta chains from one sample, sequenced in a study of T cells in localized non-small cell lung cancer (dated by TCRdb to 2020 to 2022). The method behind the library was the immunoSEQ multiplex PCR assay. In its TCRdb copy, this immuneACCESS table keeps in-frame sequences only and misses some clones. Where compared with another copy, unresolved V genes explain less than half of these, and the others have no known cause. The sample contains approximately 15,000 clones, around 91% of them found a single time. Clones ranked in the top ten supply 1.2% of the sample. Specimen: peripheral blood mononuclear cells, collected before any cancer treatment. The receptor source for this set is a woman aged 35-75 years with stage III lung adenocarcinoma.

DNA for the CDR3: TGTGCCAGCAGCCAAGTAACAGGGCCTCTCGAGCAGTACTTC. Amino acids: CASSQVTGPLEQYF. V usage is TRBV4-2 and J usage is TRBJ2-7; possibly TRBD1 for D (6 bases). V was trimmed by 1 base and J by 6 bases, leaving 13 bases between them. Germline values: CDR1 LGHNA, CDR2 YNFKEQ. The CDR3 spans 14 residues.

This clone appeared a few times. One end of the junction is discordant with germline, which a read error may explain. The chain is built from TRBV7-2 and TRBJ1-1; D gene ambiguous. Germline CDR1 reads SGHTA; CDR2 reads FQGNSA. CDR3 length: 13 amino acids. CDR3 region: CASSLFSNAEAFF. The CDR3 coding sequence is TGTGCCAGCAGCTTATTCTCGAACGCTGAAGCTTTCTTT.

This sequence joins TRBV9 and TRBJ2-5, with a tentative D call TRBD2 (5 bases). The CDR3 is 15 residues long. V shed 0 bases and J shed 5 bases, with 14 bases lying between them. Germline-derived CDR1 and CDR2 are SGDLS and YYNGEE. The CDR3 bases are TGTGCCAGCAGCGTAGAGGGCGGCCGCGGGGAGACCCAGTACTTC. Translated, it gives CASSVEGGRGETQYF.

The genes are TRBV4-1 and TRBJ1-4, with D possibly being TRBD1 (6 bases). This CDR3 is built from 15 residues. Trimming removed 3 bases from V and 5 bases from J, with 13 bases in between. Germline loops: CDR1 MGHRA, CDR2 YSYEKL. The CDR3: CASSHDGTKNEKLFF. DNA for the CDR3: TGCGCCAGCAGCCACGACGGGACAAAAAATGAAAAACTGTTTTTT.

The rearrangement links TRBV14 to TRBJ2-6; D call uncertain. The CDR3 has 15 amino acids. V lost 0 bases and J lost 0, with 3 bases in between. Germline CDR1 reads SGHDN; CDR2 reads FVKESK. CDR3 in amino acids: CASSQDHSGANVLTF. The CDR3 coding sequence is TGTGCCAGCAGCCAAGACCACTCTGGGGCCAACGTCCTGACTTTC. Full variable domain (missing parts from reference TRBV14 and TRBJ2-6): EAGVTQFPSHSVIEKGQTVTLRCDPISGHDNLYWYRRVMGKEIKFLLHFVKESKQDESGMPNNRFLAERTGGTYSTLKVQPAELEDSGVYFCASSQDHSGANVLTFGAGSRLTVL.

The chain is built from TRBV7-2 and TRBJ1-5; no clear D gene. The V and J ends lost 4 bases and 4 bases respectively, with 11 bases between them. Germline V gene sequence: CDR1 SGHTA, CDR2 FQGNSA. This CDR3 comprises 14 residues. The CDR3, as DNA: TGTGCCAGCAGCTCCGTCGGCAGTAATCAGCCCCAGCATTTT. Amino acid sequence: CASSSVGSNQPQHF.

V gene TRBV30 combines with J gene TRBJ1-2, with unresolved D. The CDR3 is made up of 13 amino acids. Trimming left V 3 bases short and J 0 bases short, with 8 bases between. CDR1 is GTSNPN, CDR2 SVGIG, per germline (reference sequence). This CDR3 reads CAWSGSSNYGYTF. The CDR3 DNA reads TGTGCCTGGAGCGGGTCCTCTAACTATGGCTACACCTTC.

This clone was observed a few times. The CDR3 region is CASSVAPSVDEQFF. The CDR3 DNA follows: TGTGCCAGCAGCGTAGCTCCCAGCGTTGATGAGCAGTTCTTC. The chain has TRBV9 and TRBJ2-1; no definite D call. The CDR3 has 14 residues. From germline, CDR1 is SGDLS and CDR2 YYNGEE. V was shortened by 0 bases and J by 8 bases, with 12 bases between the two germline ends.

The rearrangement uses TRBV19 and TRBJ2-2; tentative D call: TRBD1 (5 bases). The CDR3 loop spans 14 amino acids. Looked up from germline, CDR1 is LNHDA and CDR2 is SQIVND (reference sequence). The V end lost 6 bases, the J end lost 6 bases, and 14 bases lay between the germline ends. The CDR3 sequence: CASSPRVGAGELFF. CDR3 nucleotides: TGTGCCAGTAGCCCAAGGGTAGGGGCCGGGGAGCTGTTTTTT. Complete variable domain (other parts from reference TRBV19 and TRBJ2-2): DGGITQSPKYLFRKEGQNVTLSCEQNLNHDAMYWYRQDPGQGLRLIYYSQIVNDFQKGDIAEGYSVSREKKESFPLTVTSAQKNPTAFYLCASSPRVGAGELFFGEGSRLTVL.

The chain carries TRBV5-6 and TRBJ2-5; TRBD2 matches at 13 bases. Germline V gene sequence: CDR1 SGHDT, CDR2 YYEEEE. The V gene end was trimmed by 4 bases and the J gene end by 1 base; junction bases not matched to a gene: 4. This CDR3 has 16 amino acids. The CDR3 region is CASSRRTSGGQETQYF. The CDR3 DNA sequence: TGTGCCAGCAGCAGGAGGACTAGCGGGGGCCAAGAGACCCAGTACTTC. Together with reference TRBV5-6 and TRBJ2-5, the CDR3 gives the full variable domain: DAGVTQSPTHLIKTRGQQVTLRCSPKSGHDTVSWYQQALGQGPQFIFQYYEEEERQRGNFPDRFSGHQFPNYSSELNVNALLLGDSALYLCASSRRTSGGQETQYFGPGTRLLVL.

V and J are TRBV6-6 and TRBJ2-6; the D gene is possibly TRBD2 (6 bases). The V gene lost 5 bases and the J gene lost 0 bases, with 8 bases spanning the gap. Germline loops: CDR1 MNHNY, CDR2 SVGAGI (reference sequence). This CDR3 spans 15 amino acids. Here the CDR3 reads CASSNGGSGANVLTF. The DNA for the CDR3 is TGTGCCAGCAGTAACGGGGGCTCTGGGGCCAACGTCCTGACTTTC.

The chain uses TRBV5-1 and TRBJ1-6; TRBD1 is a possible D gene (6 bases). Germline values: CDR1 SGHRS, CDR2 YFSETQ. Trimming took 2 bases from V and 5 from J, leaving 14 bases between them. CDR3 length: 16 residues. CDR3 DNA sequence: TGCGCCAGCAGCTTTATGGACAGCGAACATAATTCACCCCTCCACTTT. Translation: CASSFMDSEHNSPLHF.

The J gene is TRBJ2-7, the V gene TRBV14; TRBD1 agrees at 8 bases. CDR3 length equals 13 residues. CDR1 and CDR2 from the germline V gene are SGHDN and FVKESK. V was pared by 4 bases and J by 2 bases, with 1 base of the junction left unmatched. CDR3 sequence (DNA): TGTGCCAGCAGCCGGGACAGGACCTACGAGCAGTACTTC. This encodes CASSRDRTYEQYF.

In its sample, this clone was seen once. This sequence joins TRBV27 and TRBJ2-2, with D tentatively TRBD1 or TRBD2 (5 bases each). The germline gives CDR1 MNHEY, CDR2 SMNVEV (reference sequence). The CDR3 has 12 amino acids. V lost 8 bases to trimming and J lost 6 bases, with 10 bases between them. The CDR3 is CASRWGSGELFF. DNA for the CDR3: TGTGCCAGCCGCTGGGGGTCCGGGGAGCTGTTTTTT.

J is TRBJ2-1 and V is TRBV30; unclear D gene. In germline, CDR1 is GTSNPN, CDR2 SVGIG (reference sequence). The ends were cut back, 3 bases at V and 5 bases at J, with 8 bases in the middle. This CDR3 contains 12 residues. CDR3 region: CAWSPSDNEQFF. As DNA, the CDR3 is TGTGCCTGGAGCCCCAGTGACAATGAGCAGTTCTTC.

The chain carries TRBV7-9 and TRBJ1-6; D perhaps matches TRBD1 (5 bases). Per the germline V gene, CDR1 is SEHNR and CDR2 is FQNEAQ (reference sequence). This CDR3 is 12 amino acids long. The V end lost 10 bases, the J end lost 13 bases, and 17 bases lay between the germline ends. CDR3 nucleotide sequence: TGTGCCACCGCGGGGGGGGTCAAGCCCCTCCACTTT. Protein: CATAGGVKPLHF.

The V call is TRBV5-1, the J call TRBJ2-2; D might be TRBD1 (6 bases). CDR1 and CDR2 from the germline V gene are SGHRS and YFSETQ. Trimming stripped 5 bases from V and 2 bases from J, with 10 bases between. This CDR3 has 14 amino acids. DNA for the CDR3: TGCGCCAGCAGAGGACAGCTAAACACCGGGGAGCTGTTTTTT. Protein sequence: CASRGQLNTGELFF.

There are a few counts of this clone. The V and J genes are TRBV18 and TRBJ2-7; TRBD2 agrees at 8 bases. The germline gives CDR1 KGHSH, CDR2 LQKENI. The CDR3 covers 16 residues. V dropped 4 bases and J dropped 2; count of bases not matched to a gene: 10. This chain's CDR3 is CASSQLAGKRAYEQYF. DNA of the CDR3: TGTGCCAGCTCACAATTAGCGGGAAAAAGAGCCTACGAGCAGTACTTC.

V gene TRBV11-2 combines with J gene TRBJ2-5; no clear D gene. CDR1 is SGHAT, CDR2 FQNNGV, per germline. The CDR3 runs to 15 residues. V lost 5 bases and J lost 3, with 16 bases in between. The CDR3 nucleotides are TGTGCCAGCAGCATAGGGCGGCAATCAAAAGAGACCCAGTACTTC. Translation: CASSIGRQSKETQYF.

The V call is TRBV5-1, the J call TRBJ2-7, with D possibly called TRBD1 or TRBD2 (6 bases each). The CDR3 contains 14 residues. Germline assignment: CDR1 SGHRS and CDR2 YFSETQ. V lost 3 bases and J lost 0, with 10 bases in between. The CDR3 spells CASSSRDNSYEQYF. DNA of the CDR3: TGCGCCAGCAGCTCGCGGGACAACTCCTACGAGCAGTACTTC. Drawing the rest from reference TRBV5-1 and TRBJ2-7, the complete variable domain is KAGVTQTPRYLIKTRGQQVTLSCSPISGHRSVSWYQQTPGQGLQFLFEYFSETQRNKGNFPGRFSGRQFSNSRSEMNVSTLELGDSALYLCASSSRDNSYEQYFGPGTRLTVT.

The genes are TRBV6-1 and TRBJ2-3; no clear D gene. This CDR3 is 12 amino acids long. CDR1 is MNHNS and CDR2 is SASEGT in the germline V gene. V gave up 1 base and J gave up 5 bases, with 4 bases separating them. The CDR3 region has the DNA TGTGCCAGCAGTGAAGTCAGAGATACGCAGTATTTT. This translates into CASSEVRDTQYF.

The rearrangement links TRBV4-1 to TRBJ1-6; D remains unclear. The V and J ends lost 1 base and 13 bases respectively, with 17 bases between them. The CDR3 extends over 15 amino acids. The germline V gene has CDR1 MGHRA and CDR2 YSYEKL. The CDR3 protein is CASSQGGIGQAPLHF. DNA for the CDR3: TGCGCCAGCAGCCAAGGGGGAATCGGCCAGGCTCCCCTCCACTTT.

The table lists this clone with a count of one. J is TRBJ1-5 and V is TRBV27; D might be TRBD1 (5 bases). V was trimmed by 3 bases and J by 3 bases, leaving 21 bases between them. The CDR3 contains 18 residues. The germline CDR1 and CDR2 sequences are MNHEY and SMNVEV (reference sequence). Written as DNA, the CDR3 is TGTGCCAGCAGTTTCGAGTATTGGGGCTCAAAGGCCAATCAGCCCCAGCATTTT. Residues: CASSFEYWGSKANQPQHF.

This chain connects TRBV7-6 to TRBJ2-7; 11 bases fit TRBD1. CDR1 is SGHVS and CDR2 is FNYEAQ in the germline V gene. J lost 4 bases, V lost 5 bases, and 7 bases had no gene match. The CDR3 extends over 15 amino acids. The CDR3 bases are TGTGCCAGCAGCCCTCCGGGACAGGGGGTATACGAGCAGTACTTC. It is translated as CASSPPGQGVYEQYF.

V gene TRBV4-1 combines with J gene TRBJ1-2; D is undetermined. The germline V and J ends were trimmed by 0 bases and 1 base, with 6 bases remaining between them. Germline CDR1 MGHRA, CDR2 YSYEKL. The CDR3 contains 14 residues. The DNA for the CDR3 is TGCGCCAGCAGCCAAGAAGGTGTTAACTATGGCTACACCTTC. Residues: CASSQEGVNYGYTF.

The rearrangement links TRBV7-9 to TRBJ2-5, with 9 bases identical to TRBD1. J was trimmed by 4 bases and V by 2 bases; bases with no gene match: 5. The CDR3 extends over 15 amino acids. Germline V lookup: CDR1 SEHNR, CDR2 FQNEAQ (reference sequence). The CDR3 region is CASSLPGTGRETQYF. CDR3 nucleotides: TGTGCCAGCAGCTTACCCGGGACAGGGCGAGAGACCCAGTACTTC.